This T cell receptor beta chain was sequenced for a study of identical twins. Study outcomes and limitations: High-abundance cord blood beta clonotypes had fewer insertions; memory repertoires showed none.

In the case of this clonotype: Its antigen is not known.

Using its own MiXCR run on the 5' RACE reads, TCRdb lists one record per CDR3 protein. The sample lists about 890,000 distinct CDR3 sequences; 12% were seen once. The CDR3 runs 16 residues. The J segment lost 2 bases and the V segment lost 4 bases, leaving 9 bases of the junction unmatched. Germline CDR1 and CDR2: SGHNT and YENEEA. The sample also formed part of further work on yellow fever vaccine responses in identical twins.

This TCR was recovered from a woman under 30 in good health. Source material: PBMCs. This sequence joins TRBV11-3 and TRBJ1-1, with TRBD1 matching 8 bases. The CDR3 loop is CASSSTPGQANTEAFF. DNA of the CDR3: TGTGCCAGCAGCTCGACCCCGGGACAGGCAAACACTGAAGCTTTCTTT.